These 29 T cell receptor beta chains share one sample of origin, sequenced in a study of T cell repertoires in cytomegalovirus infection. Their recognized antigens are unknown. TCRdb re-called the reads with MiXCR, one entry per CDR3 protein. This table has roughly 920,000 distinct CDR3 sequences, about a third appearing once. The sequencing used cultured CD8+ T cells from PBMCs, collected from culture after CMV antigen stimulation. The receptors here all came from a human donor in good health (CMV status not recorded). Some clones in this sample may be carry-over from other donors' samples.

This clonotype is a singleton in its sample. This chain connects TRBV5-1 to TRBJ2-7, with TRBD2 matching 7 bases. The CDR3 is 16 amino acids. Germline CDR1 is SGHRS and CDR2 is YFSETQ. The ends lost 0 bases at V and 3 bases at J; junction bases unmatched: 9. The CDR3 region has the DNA TGCGCCAGCAGCTTGGGGGCGGGAGCATACAACTACGAGCAGTACTTC. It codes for CASSLGAGAYNYEQYF.

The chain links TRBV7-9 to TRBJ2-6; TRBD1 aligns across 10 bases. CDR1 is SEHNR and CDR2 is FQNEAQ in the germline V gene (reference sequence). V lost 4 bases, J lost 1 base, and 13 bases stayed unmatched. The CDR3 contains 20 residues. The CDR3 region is CASSSLGTGVVGSGANVLTF. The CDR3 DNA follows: TGTGCCAGCAGCTCCCTCGGGACAGGGGTAGTTGGTTCTGGGGCCAACGTCCTGACTTTC.

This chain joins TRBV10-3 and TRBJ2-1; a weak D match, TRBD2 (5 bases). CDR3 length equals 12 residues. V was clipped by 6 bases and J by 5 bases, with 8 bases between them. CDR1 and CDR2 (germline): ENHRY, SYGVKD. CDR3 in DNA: TGTGCCATCAGGAGGGCCAACAATGAGCAGTTCTTC. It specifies CAIRRANNEQFF.

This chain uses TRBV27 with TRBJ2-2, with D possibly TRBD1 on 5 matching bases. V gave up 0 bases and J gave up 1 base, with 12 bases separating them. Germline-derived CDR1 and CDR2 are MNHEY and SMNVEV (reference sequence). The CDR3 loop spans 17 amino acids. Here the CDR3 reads CASSLSFRGLNTGELFF. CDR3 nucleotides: TGTGCCAGCAGTTTATCGTTTAGGGGTCTGAACACCGGGGAGCTGTTTTTT.

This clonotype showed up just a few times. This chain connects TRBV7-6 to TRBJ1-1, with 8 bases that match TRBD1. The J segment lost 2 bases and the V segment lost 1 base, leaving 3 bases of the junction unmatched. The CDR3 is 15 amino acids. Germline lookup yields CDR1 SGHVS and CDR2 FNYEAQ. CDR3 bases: TGTGCCAGCAGCTTAGGGGACAGGTATAACACTGAAGCTTTCTTT. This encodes CASSLGDRYNTEAFF. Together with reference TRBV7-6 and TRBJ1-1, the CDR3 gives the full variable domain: GAGVSQSPRYKVTKRGQDVALRCDPISGHVSLYWYRQALGQGPEFLTYFNYEAQQDKSGLPNDRFSAERPEGSISTLTIQRTEQRDSAMYRCASSLGDRYNTEAFFGQGTRLTVV.

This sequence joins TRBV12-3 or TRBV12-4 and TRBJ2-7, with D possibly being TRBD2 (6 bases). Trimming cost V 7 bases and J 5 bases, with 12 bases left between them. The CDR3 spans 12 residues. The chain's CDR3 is CASTSGRNEQYF. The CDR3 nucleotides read TGTGCCAGCACCTCGGGGAGGAACGAGCAGTACTTC.

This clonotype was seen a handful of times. CDR3 sequence reads: CATQQGVGEKLFF. For the CDR3, the DNA is TGTGCCACACAACAGGGGGTCGGCGAAAAACTGTTTTTT. The genes are TRBV6-2 or TRBV6-3 and TRBJ1-4; TRBD1 matches 8 bases. Trimming at V came to 10 bases and at J to 8 bases, leaving 9 bases not matched to a gene. The CDR3 sequence is 13 residues long. Germline CDR1 MNHEY, CDR2 SVGEGT.

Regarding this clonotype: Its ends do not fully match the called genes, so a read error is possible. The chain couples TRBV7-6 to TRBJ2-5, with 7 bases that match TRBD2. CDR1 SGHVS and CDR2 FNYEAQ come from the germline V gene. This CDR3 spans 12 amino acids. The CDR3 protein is CVSTRGWETQYF. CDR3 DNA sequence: TGTGTCAGCACGCGGGGGTGGGAGACCCAGTACTTC.

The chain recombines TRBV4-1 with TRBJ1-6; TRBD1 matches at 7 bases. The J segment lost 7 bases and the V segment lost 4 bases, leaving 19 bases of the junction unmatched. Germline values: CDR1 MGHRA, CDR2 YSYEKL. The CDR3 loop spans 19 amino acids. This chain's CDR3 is CASSRSFLWQQGNNSPLHF. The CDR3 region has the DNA TGCGCCAGCAGCCGATCCTTCTTGTGGCAACAGGGGAACAATTCACCCCTCCACTTT.

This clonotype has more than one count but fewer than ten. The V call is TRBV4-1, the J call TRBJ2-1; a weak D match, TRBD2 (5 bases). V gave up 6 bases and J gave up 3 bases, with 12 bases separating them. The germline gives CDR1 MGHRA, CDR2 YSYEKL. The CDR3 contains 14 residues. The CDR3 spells CASRVNGDYNEQFF. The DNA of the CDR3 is TGCGCCAGCAGGGTCAACGGGGACTACAATGAGCAGTTCTTC.

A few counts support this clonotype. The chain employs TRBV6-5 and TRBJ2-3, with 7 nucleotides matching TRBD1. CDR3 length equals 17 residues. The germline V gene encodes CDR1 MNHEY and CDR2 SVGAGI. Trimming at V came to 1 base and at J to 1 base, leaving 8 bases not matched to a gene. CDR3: CASSYYLQGLGTDTQYF. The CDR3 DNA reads TGTGCCAGCAGTTACTATCTACAGGGGCTGGGCACAGATACGCAGTATTTT.

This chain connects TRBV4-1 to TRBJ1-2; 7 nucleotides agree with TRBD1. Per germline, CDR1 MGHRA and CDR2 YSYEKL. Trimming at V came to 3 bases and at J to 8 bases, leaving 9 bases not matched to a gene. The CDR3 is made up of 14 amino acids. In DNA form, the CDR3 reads TGCGCCAGCAGCCACCCCCGGGACAGAAGAGGCTACACCTTC. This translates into CASSHPRDRRGYTF.

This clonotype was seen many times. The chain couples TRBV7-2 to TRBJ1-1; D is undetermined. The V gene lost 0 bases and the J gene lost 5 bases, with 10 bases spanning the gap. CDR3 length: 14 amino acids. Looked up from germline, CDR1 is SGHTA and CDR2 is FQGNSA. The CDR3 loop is CASSLAPPGTEAFF. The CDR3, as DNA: TGTGCCAGCAGCTTAGCCCCTCCCGGGACTGAAGCTTTCTTT.

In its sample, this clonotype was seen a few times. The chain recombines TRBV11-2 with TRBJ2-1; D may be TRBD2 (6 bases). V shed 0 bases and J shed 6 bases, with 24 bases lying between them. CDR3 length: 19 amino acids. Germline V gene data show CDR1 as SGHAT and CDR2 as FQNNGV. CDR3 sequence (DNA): TGTGCCAGCAGCTTAGATCGTAGGAGGGGCACCTTAAGTTTCAATGAGCAGTTCTTC. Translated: CASSLDRRRGTLSFNEQFF.

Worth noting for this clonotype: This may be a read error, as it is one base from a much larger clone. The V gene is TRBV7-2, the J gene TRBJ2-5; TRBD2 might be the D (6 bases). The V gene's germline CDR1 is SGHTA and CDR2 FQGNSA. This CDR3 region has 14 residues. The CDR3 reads CASSFTGTGETRYF. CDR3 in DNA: TGTGCCAGCAGCTTTACGGGGACGGGGGAGACCCGGTACTTC.

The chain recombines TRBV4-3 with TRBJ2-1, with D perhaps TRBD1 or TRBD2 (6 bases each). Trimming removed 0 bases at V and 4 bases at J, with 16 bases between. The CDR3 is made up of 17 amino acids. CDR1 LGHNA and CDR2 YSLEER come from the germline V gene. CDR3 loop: CASSQDQTGARYNEQFF. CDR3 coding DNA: TGCGCCAGCAGCCAAGATCAAACGGGGGCACGATACAATGAGCAGTTCTTC.

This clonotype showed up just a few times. The CDR3 reads CASIKSPGTEDIQYF. The CDR3, as DNA: TGTGCCAGCATCAAATCTCCCGGGACGGAGGACATTCAGTACTTC. This chain uses TRBV27 with TRBJ2-4; D might be TRBD1 or TRBD2, each matching 5 bases. V gave up 7 bases and J gave up 8 bases, with 21 bases separating them. The length of the CDR3 is 15 residues. Germline CDR1 is MNHEY and CDR2 is SMNVEV (reference sequence).

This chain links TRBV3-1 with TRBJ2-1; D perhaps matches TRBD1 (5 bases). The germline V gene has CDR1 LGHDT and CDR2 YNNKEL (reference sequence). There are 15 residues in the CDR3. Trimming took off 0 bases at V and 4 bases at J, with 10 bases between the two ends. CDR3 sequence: CASSQDLNRYNEQFF. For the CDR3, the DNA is TGTGCCAGCAGCCAAGATCTTAACAGGTACAATGAGCAGTTCTTC.

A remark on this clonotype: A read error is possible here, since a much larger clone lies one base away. The CDR3 is CASSLYGGNQTQHF. In DNA, the CDR3 is TGTGCCAGCAGCTTATATGGGGGCAATCAGACCCAGCATTTT. The V call is TRBV7-6, the J call TRBJ1-5; D is perhaps TRBD1 (6 bases). This CDR3 comprises 14 residues. Per the germline V gene, CDR1 is SGHVS and CDR2 is FNYEAQ. The variable domain in full, completed from reference TRBV7-6 and TRBJ1-5, reads GAGVSQSPRYKVTKRGQDVALRCDPISGHVSLYWYRQALGQGPEFLTYFNYEAQQDKSGLPNDRFSAERPEGSISTLTIQRTEQRDSAMYRCASSLYGGNQTQHFGDGTRLSIL.

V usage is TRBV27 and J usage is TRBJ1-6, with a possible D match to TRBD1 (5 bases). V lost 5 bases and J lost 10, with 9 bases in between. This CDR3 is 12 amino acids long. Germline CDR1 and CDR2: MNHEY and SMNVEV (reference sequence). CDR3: CASSVQGSPLHF. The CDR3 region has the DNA TGTGCCAGCAGTGTCCAGGGATCACCCCTCCACTTT.

The CDR3 nucleotides read TGTGCCAACACTCCCGGCCAGGGGATTTTTACAGATACGCAGTATTTT. Amino acid sequence: CANTPGQGIFTDTQYF. The chain recombines TRBV28 with TRBJ2-3; D is perhaps TRBD1 (6 bases). The germline gives CDR1 MDHEN, CDR2 SYDVKM. The ends were cut back, 10 bases at V and 3 bases at J, with 23 bases in the middle. This CDR3 comprises 16 residues.

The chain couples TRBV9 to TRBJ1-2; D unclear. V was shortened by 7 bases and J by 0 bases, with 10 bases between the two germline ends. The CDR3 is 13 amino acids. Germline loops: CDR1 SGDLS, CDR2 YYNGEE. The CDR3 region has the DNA TGTGCCAGCGGACTCGACACTAACTATGGCTACACCTTC. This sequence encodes CASGLDTNYGYTF.

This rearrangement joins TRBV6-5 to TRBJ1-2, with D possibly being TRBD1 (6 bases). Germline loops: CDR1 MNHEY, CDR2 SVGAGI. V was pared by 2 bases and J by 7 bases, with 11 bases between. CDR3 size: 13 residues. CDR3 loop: CASSYGGLGGYTF. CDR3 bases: TGTGCCAGCAGTTACGGGGGCTTGGGTGGCTACACCTTC.

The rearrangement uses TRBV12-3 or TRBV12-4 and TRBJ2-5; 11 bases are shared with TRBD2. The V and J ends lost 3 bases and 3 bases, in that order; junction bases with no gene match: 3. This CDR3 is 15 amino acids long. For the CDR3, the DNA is TGTGCCAGCAGTTTTGCACTAGCGGGGGAAGAGACCCAGTACTTC. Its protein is CASSFALAGEETQYF.

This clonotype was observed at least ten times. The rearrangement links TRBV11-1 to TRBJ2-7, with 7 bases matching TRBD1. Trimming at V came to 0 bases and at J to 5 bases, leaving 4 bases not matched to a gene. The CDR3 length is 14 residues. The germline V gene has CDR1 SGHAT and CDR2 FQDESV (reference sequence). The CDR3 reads CASSLAPGGNEQYF. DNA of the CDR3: TGTGCCAGCAGCTTAGCCCCAGGGGGTAACGAGCAGTACTTC.

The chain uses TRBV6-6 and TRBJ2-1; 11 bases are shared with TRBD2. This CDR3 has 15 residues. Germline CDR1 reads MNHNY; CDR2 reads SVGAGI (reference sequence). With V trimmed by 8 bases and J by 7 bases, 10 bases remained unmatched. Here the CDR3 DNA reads TGTGCCAGCCCTTTAGCGGGGGGGCCGGGGAATGAGCAGTTCTTC. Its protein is CASPLAGGPGNEQFF.

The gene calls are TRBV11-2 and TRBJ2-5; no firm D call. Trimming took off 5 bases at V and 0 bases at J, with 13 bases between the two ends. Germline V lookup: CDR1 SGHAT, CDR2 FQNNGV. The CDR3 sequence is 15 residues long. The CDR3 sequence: CASSDLVGYQETQYF. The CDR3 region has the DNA TGTGCCAGCAGCGATTTAGTGGGGTACCAAGAGACCCAGTACTTC.

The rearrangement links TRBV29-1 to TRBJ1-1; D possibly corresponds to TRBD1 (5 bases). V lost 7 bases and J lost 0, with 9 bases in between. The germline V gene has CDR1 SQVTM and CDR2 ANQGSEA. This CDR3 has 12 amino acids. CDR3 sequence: CSGGRMNTEAFF. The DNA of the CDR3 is TGCAGCGGGGGACGGATGAACACTGAAGCTTTCTTT.

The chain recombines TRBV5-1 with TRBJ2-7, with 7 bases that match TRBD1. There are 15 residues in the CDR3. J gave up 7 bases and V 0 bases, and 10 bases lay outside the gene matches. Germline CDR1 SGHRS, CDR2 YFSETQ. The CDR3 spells CASSLGQGALREQYF. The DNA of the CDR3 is TGCGCCAGCAGCTTGGGACAGGGAGCCTTACGGGAGCAGTACTTC.